This T cell receptor (beta chain) was found in a study of CDR3 diversity in severe acne. One entry per CDR3 protein results from TCRdb running MiXCR on the PCR reads. The profile shows roughly 93,000 distinct CDR3 sequences, 49% of them singletons. CDR1 and CDR2 from the germline V gene are SGHTA and FQGNSA. This CDR3 comprises 14 residues. Trimming stripped 7 bases from V and 0 bases from J, with 12 bases between. The receptor was isolated from a male donor with severe acne vulgaris. The sequenced sample consisted of blood. The chain links TRBV7-2 to TRBJ2-5, with D possibly TRBD2 on 6 matching bases. Here the CDR3 reads CASTGDLHQETQYF. The CDR3 DNA reads as TGTGCCAGCACGGGGGACCTACACCAAGAGACCCAGTACTTC.